The present TCR beta chain was sequenced within a study of CD8 T cells in ankylosing spondylitis. Generation of TCR beta libraries employed quantitative 5'-RACE incorporating molecular barcodes. TCRdb re-called the 5' RACE reads with MiXCR, one entry per CDR3 protein. This sample has some 240,000 distinct CDR3 sequences, with 8.6% found just once. Points from the study as a whole: Within matched ankylosing spondylitis synovial fluid, disease-linked clones were reportedly significantly enriched. Some motif variants had been reported before (in reactive arthritis synovial fluid and blood). For ankylosing spondylitis blood, a TCR beta motif of 7 or 8 highly homologous variants appeared characteristic.

This clonotype was counted between two and nine times. What it binds is not known. Germline lookup yields CDR1 LGHNA and CDR2 YSLEER. After removal of 0 bases from V and 3 bases from J, the junction contained 5 bases not matched to a gene. The CDR3 has 16 residues. This chain uses TRBV4-3 with TRBJ2-3, with 8 bases fitting TRBD2. Sequencing was carried out using blood, either unsorted or a sorted T cell fraction (not recorded which). This receptor was obtained from a male donor with ankylosing spondylitis or in good health (not recorded which). DNA of the CDR3: TGCGCCAGCAGCCAAGACGGGCGGGGGGTTACAGATACGCAGTATTTT. Translating it yields CASSQDGRGVTDTQYF.